This paragraph covers one T cell receptor (beta chain) sequence. The sample belongs to a study of blood T cell repertoires in COVID-19. The overall study: Specimens from acute and convalescent COVID-19 originated in the United States, Italy and Spain.

CDR3 size: 17 residues. Trimming cost V 5 bases and J 3 bases; bases outside gene matches: 12. Germline V gene lookup returns CDR1 SGHAT and CDR2 FQNNGV. Measured with immunoSEQ multiplex PCR; TCRdb has only the in-frame clones, and not every one. Of 65,000 to 80,000 clones in the sample, over 70% were seen once. Sequencing was carried out using peripheral blood. The chain recombines TRBV11-2 with TRBJ2-7; TRBD2 agrees at 11 bases. This TCR derives from a man aged 50 to 60 with active COVID-19. In DNA, the CDR3 is TGTGCCAGCAGCCCCGGGGCTAGCGGGAGGCCGATCTACGAGCAGTACTTC. It yields the protein CASSPGASGRPIYEQYF.